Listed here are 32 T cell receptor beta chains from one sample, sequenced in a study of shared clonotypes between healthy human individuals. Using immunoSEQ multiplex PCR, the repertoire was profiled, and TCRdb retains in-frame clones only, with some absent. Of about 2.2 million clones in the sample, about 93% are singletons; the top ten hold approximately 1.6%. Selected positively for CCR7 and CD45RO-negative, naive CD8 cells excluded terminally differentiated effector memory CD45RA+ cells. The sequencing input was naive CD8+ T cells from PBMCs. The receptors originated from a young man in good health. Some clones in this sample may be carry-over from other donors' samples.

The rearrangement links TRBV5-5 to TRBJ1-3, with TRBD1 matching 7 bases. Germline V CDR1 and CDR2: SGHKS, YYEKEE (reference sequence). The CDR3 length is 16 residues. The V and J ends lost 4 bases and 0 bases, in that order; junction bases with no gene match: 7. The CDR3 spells CASSGIGTVSGNTIYF. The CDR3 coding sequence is TGTGCCAGCAGCGGTATAGGGACAGTCTCTGGAAACACCATATATTTT.

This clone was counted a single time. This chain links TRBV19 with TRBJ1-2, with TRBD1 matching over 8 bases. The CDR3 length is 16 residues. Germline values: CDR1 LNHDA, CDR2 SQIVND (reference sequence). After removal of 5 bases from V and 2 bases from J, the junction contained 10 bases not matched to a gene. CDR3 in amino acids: CASSGWTGWKNYGYTF. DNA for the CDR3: TGTGCCAGTAGTGGTTGGACAGGGTGGAAAAACTATGGCTACACCTTC.

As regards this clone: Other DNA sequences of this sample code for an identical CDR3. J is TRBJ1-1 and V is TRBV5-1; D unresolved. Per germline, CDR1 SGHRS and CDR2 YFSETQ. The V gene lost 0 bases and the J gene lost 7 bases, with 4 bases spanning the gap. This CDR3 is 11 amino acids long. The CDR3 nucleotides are TGCGCCAGCAGCTTGGGCGGTGAAGCTTTCTTT. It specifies CASSLGGEAFF.

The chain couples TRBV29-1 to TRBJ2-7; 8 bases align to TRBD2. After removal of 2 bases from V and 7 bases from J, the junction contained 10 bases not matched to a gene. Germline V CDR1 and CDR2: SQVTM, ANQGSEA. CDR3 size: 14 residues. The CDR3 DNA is TGCAGCGTTGAATCCGGGAGGGCCGCAGGGGAGCAGTACTTC. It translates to CSVESGRAAGEQYF.

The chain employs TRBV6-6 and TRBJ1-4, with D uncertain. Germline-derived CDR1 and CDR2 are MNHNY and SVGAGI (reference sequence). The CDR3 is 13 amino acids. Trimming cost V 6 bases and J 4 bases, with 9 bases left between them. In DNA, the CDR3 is TGTGCCAGCAGATCGGAGAGTAATGAAAAACTGTTTTTT. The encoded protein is CASRSESNEKLFF.

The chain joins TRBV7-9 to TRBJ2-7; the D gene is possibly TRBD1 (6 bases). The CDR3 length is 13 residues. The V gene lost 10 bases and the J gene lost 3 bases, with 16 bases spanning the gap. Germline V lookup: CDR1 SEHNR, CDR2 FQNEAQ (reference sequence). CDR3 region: CATTPGTIYEQYF. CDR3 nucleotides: TGTGCCACCACCCCCGGGACAATCTACGAGCAGTACTTC. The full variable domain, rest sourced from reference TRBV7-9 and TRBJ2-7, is DTGVSQNPRHKITKRGQNVTFRCDPISEHNRLYWYRQTLGQGPEFLTYFQNEAQLEKSRLLSDRFSAERPKGSFSTLEIQRTEQGDSAMYLCATTPGTIYEQYFGPGTRLTVT.

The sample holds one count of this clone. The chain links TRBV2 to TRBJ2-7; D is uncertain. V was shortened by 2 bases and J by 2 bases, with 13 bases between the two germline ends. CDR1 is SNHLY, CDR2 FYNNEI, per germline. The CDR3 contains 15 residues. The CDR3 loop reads CASSETGSVAYEQYF. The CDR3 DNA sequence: TGTGCCAGCAGTGAAACGGGTTCCGTCGCCTACGAGCAGTACTTC.

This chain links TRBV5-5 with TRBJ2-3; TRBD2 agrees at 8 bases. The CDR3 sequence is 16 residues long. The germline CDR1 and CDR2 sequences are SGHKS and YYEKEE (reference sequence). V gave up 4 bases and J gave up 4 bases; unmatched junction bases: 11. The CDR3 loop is CASSPPNKRESDTQYF. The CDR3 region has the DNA TGTGCCAGCAGCCCCCCCAACAAGCGGGAGTCAGATACGCAGTATTTT. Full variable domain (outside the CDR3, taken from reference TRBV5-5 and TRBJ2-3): DAGVTQSPTHLIKTRGQQVTLRCSPISGHKSVSWYQQVLGQGPQFIFQYYEKEERGRGNFPDRFSARQFPNYSSELNVNALLLGDSALYLCASSPPNKRESDTQYFGPGTRLTVL.

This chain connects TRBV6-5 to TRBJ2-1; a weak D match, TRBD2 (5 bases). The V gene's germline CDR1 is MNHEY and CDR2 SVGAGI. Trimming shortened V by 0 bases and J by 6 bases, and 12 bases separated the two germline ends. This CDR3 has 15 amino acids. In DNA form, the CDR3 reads TGTGCCAGCAGTTACTCGATGGCCACTAGCAATGAGCAGTTCTTC. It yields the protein CASSYSMATSNEQFF.

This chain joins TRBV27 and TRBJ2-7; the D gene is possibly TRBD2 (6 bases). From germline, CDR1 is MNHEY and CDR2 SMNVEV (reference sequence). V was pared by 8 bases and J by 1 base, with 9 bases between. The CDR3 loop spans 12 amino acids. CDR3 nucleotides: TGTGCCAGCGGAGGGGTTTCCTACGAGCAGTACTTC. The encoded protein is CASGGVSYEQYF.

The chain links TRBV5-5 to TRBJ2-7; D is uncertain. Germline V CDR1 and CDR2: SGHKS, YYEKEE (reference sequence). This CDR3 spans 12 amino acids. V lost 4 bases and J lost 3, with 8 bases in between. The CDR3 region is CASSPDNYEQYF. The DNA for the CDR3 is TGTGCCAGCAGCCCTGACAACTACGAGCAGTACTTC.

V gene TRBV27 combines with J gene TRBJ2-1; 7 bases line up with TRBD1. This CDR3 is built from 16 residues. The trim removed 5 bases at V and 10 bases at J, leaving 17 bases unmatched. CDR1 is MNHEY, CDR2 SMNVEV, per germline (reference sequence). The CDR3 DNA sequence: TGTGCCAGCAGTCCACTCTTCCGGGACAGCTTAGGGGAGCAGTTCTTC. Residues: CASSPLFRDSLGEQFF.

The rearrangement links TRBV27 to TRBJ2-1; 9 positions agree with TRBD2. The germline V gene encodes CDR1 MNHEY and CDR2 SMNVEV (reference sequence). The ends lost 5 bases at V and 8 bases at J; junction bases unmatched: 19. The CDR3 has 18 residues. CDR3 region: CASSPNPPTSGPLHEQFF. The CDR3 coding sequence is TGTGCCAGCAGTCCCAACCCCCCGACTAGCGGACCATTGCATGAGCAGTTCTTC.

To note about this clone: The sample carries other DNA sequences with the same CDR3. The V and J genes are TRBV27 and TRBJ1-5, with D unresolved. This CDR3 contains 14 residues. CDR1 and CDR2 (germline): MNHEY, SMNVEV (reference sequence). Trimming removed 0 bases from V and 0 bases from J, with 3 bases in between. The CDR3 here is CASSLSNSNQPQHF. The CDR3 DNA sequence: TGTGCCAGCAGTTTATCGAATAGCAATCAGCCCCAGCATTTT.

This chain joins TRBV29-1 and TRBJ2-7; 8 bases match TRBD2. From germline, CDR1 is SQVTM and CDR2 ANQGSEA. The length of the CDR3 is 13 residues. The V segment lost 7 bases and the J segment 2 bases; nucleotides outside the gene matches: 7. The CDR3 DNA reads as TGCAGCGGGGCCGGGGGGGCCGCCTACGAGCAGTACTTC. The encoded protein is CSGAGGAAYEQYF.

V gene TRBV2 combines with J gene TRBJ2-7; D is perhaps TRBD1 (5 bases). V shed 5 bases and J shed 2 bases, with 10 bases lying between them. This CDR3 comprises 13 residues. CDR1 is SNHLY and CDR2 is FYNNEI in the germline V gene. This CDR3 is CASSRTHAYEQYF. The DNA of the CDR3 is TGTGCCAGCAGTAGGACACATGCCTACGAGCAGTACTTC.

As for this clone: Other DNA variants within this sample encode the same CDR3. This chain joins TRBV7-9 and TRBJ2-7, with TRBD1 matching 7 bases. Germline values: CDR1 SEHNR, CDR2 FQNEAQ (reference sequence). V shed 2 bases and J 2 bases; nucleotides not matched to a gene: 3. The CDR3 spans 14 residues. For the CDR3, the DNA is TGTGCCAGCAGCTTAAGGGACAGCCCCTACGAGCAGTACTTC. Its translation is CASSLRDSPYEQYF.

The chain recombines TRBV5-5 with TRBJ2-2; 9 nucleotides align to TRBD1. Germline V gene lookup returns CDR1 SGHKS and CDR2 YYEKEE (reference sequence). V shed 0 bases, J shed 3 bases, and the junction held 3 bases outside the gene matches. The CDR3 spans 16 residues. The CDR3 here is CASSLGQGVYTGELFF. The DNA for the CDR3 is TGTGCCAGCAGCTTGGGACAGGGGGTATACACCGGGGAGCTGTTTTTT.

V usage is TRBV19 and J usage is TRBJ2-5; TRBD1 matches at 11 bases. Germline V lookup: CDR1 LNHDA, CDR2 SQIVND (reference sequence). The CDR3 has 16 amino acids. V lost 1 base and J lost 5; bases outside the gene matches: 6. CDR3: CASSIGWTGGAETQYF. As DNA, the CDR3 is TGTGCCAGTAGTATAGGTTGGACAGGGGGCGCGGAGACCCAGTACTTC.

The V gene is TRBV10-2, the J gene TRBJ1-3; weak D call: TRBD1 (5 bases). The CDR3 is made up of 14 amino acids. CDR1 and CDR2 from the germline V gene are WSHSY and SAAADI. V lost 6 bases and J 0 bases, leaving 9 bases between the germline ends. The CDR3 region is CASRVGDSGNTIYF. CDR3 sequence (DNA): TGCGCCAGCAGGGTGGGGGACTCTGGAAACACCATATATTTT.

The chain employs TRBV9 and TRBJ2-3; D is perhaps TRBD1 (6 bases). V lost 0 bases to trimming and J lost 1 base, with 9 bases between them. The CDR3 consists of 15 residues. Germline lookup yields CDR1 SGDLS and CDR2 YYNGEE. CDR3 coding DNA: TGTGCCAGCAGCGTAGTGGGACACCGCACAGATACGCAGTATTTT. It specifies CASSVVGHRTDTQYF.

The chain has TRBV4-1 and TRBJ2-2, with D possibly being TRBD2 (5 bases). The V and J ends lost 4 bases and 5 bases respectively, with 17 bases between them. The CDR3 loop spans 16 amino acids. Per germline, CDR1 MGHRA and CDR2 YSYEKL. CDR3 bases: TGCGCCAGCAGCCCACGACGGGAAGAGGGAACCGGGGAGCTGTTTTTT. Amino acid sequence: CASSPRREEGTGELFF.

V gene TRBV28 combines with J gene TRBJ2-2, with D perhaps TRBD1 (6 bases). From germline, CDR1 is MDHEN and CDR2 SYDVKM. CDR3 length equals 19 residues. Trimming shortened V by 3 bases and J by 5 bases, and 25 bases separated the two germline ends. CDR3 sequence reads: CASSFSRDTMSLQTGELFF. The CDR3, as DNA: TGTGCCAGCAGTTTTAGCCGGGACACAATGAGCTTACAGACCGGGGAGCTGTTTTTT.

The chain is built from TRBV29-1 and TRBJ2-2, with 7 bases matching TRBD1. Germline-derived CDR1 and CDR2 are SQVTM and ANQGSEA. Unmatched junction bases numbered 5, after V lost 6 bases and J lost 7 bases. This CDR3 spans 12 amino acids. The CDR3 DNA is TGCAGCGTGGCGACAGGGCTCGGGGAGCTGTTTTTT. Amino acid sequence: CSVATGLGELFF.

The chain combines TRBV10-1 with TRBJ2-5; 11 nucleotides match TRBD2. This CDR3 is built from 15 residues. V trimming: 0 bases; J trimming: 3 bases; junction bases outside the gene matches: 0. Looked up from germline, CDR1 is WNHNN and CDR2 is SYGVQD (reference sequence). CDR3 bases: TGCGCCAGCAGTGAGTCGACTAGCGGGAAAGAGACCCAGTACTTC. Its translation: CASSESTSGKETQYF.

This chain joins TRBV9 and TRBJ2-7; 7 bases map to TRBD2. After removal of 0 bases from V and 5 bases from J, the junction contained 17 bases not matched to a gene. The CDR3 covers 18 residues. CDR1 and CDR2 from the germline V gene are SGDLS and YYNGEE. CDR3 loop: CASSVEGGSRFPSHEQYF. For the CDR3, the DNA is TGTGCCAGCAGCGTAGAGGGAGGGTCACGGTTCCCCAGCCACGAGCAGTACTTC.

CDR3 protein: CASSFLVPDAHSSYEQYF. The CDR3 DNA reads TGTGCCAGCAGCTTCCTCGTACCGGACGCCCACAGCTCCTACGAGCAGTACTTC. V and J are TRBV9 and TRBJ2-7; D not resolved. Trimming pared 4 bases from V and 0 bases from J, leaving 23 bases between. Germline V gene sequence: CDR1 SGDLS, CDR2 YYNGEE. The CDR3 is 18 amino acids.

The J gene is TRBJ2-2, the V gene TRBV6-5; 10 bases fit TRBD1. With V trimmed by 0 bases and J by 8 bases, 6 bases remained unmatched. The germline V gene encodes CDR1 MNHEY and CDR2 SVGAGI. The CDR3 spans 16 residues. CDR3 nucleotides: TGTGCCAGCAGTTACTCGACAGGGGGCGCATCGGGGGAGCTGTTTTTT. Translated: CASSYSTGGASGELFF.

DNA of the CDR3: TGTGCCAGCAGCCAAGAAGACAGGGATAGCTCTGGCTACACCTTC. This gives the protein CASSQEDRDSSGYTF. The chain has TRBV14 and TRBJ1-2, with 7 nucleotides matching TRBD1. CDR1 and CDR2 (germline): SGHDN, FVKESK. V dropped 0 bases and J dropped 7; count of bases not matched to a gene: 8. The CDR3 runs to 15 residues.

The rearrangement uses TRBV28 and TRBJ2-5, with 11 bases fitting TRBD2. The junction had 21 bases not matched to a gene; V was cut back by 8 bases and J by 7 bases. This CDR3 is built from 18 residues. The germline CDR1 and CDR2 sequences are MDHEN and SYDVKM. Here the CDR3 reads CASRSWGQEEGTSGTQYF. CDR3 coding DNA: TGTGCCAGCCGGTCTTGGGGGCAGGAGGAAGGGACTAGCGGGACCCAGTACTTC.

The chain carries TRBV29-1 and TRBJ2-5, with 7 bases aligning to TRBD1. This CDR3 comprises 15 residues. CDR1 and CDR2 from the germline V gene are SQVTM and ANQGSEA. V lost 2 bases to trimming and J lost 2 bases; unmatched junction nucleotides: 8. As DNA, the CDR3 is TGCAGCGTTGAATTCGCGGACAGGATTCAAGAGACCCAGTACTTC. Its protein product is CSVEFADRIQETQYF.

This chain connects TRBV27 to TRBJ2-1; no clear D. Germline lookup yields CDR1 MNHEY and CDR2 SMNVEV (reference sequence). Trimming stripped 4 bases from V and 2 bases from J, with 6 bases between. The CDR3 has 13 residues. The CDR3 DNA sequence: TGTGCCAGCAGTTGGCAGACCTACAATGAGCAGTTCTTC. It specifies CASSWQTYNEQFF.